This T cell receptor beta chain was documented in a study of blood T cell repertoires in COVID-19. Clones were sequenced by immunoSEQ multiplex PCR, and TCRdb holds only the in-frame ones, with some missing. The data contain approximately 210,000 clones, approximately 87% of them singletons. The CDR3 runs to 15 residues. Trimming cost V 3 bases and J 6 bases; bases outside gene matches: 9. Germline CDR1 SGHRS, CDR2 YFSETQ. The sample consisted of peripheral blood. The chain employs TRBV5-1 and TRBJ2-7, with TRBD2 matching over 10 bases. The source of this sequence is a woman aged 70-85 years with active or convalescent COVID-19. The CDR3, as DNA: TGCGCCAGCAGCTCGGGTAGCGGGAGGACCTCCGAGCAGTACTTC. It yields the protein CASSSGSGRTSEQYF.